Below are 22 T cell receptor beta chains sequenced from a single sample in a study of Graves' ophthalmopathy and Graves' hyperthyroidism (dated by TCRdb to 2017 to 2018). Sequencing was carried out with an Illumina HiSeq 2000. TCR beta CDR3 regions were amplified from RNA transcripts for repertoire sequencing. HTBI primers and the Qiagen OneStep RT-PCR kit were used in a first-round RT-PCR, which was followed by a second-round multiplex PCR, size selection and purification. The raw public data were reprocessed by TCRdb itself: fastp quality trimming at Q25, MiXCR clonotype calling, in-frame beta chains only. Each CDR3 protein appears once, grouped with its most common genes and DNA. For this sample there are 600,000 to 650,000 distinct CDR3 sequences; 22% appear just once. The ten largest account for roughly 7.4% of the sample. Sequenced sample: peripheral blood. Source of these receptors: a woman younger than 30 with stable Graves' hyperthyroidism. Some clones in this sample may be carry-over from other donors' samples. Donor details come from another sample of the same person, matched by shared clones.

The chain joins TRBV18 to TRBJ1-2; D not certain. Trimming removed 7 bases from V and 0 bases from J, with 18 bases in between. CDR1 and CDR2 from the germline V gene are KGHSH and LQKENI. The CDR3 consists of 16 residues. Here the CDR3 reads CASLPEKNTANYGYTF. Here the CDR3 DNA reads TGTGCCAGCTTGCCCGAAAAAAACACAGCTAACTATGGCTACACCTTC.

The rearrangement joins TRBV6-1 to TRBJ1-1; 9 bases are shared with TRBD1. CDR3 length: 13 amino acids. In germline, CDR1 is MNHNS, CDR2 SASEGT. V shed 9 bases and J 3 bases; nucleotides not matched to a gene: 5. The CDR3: CASVGQGYTEAFF. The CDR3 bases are TGTGCCAGTGTCGGACAGGGGTACACTGAAGCTTTCTTT.

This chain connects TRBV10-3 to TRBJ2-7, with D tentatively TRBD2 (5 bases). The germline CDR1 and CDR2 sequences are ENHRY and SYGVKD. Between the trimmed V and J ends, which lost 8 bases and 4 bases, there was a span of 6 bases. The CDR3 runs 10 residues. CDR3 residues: CAIGRYEQYF. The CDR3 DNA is TGTGCCATCGGGAGATACGAGCAGTACTTC.

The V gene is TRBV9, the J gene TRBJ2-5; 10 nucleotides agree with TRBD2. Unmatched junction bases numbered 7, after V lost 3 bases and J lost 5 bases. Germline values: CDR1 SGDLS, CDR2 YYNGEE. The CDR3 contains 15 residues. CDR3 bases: TGTGCCAGCAGCGGAGCGGGGGGGCTATCGGAGACCCAGTACTTC. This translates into CASSGAGGLSETQYF.

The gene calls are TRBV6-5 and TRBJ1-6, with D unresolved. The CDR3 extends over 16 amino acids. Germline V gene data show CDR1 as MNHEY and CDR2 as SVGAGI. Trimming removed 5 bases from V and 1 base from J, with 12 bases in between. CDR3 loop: CASSHVPGSYNSPLHF. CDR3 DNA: TGTGCCAGCAGTCACGTACCGGGTTCCTATAATTCACCCCTCCACTTT.

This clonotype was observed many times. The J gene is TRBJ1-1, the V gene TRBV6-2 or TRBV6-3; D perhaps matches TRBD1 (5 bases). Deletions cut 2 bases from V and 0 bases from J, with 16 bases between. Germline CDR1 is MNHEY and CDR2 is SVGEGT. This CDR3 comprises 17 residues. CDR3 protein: CASSYGTTASMNTEAFF. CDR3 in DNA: TGTGCCAGCAGTTACGGTACGACAGCCTCAATGAACACTGAAGCTTTCTTT.

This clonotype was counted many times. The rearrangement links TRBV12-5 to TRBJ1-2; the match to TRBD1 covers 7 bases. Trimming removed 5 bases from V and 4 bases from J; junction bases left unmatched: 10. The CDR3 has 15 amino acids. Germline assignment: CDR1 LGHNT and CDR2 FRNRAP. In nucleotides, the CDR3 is TGTGCTAGTGGTGATCCGACGGGACAGTCCTATGGCTACACCTTC. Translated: CASGDPTGQSYGYTF.

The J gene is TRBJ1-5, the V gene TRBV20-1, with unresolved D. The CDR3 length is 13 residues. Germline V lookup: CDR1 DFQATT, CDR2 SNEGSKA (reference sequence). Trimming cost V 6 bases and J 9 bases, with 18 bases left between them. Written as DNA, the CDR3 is TGCAGTGCCCAAACACTAGCTGGGGTGCCCCAGCATTTT. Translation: CSAQTLAGVPQHF.

CDR3 protein: CASRGLGQGNYGYTF. CDR3 in DNA: TGTGCCAGCAGGGGGCTGGGACAGGGCAACTATGGCTACACCTTC. This chain joins TRBV28 and TRBJ1-2, with 9 bases identical to TRBD1. The CDR3 has 15 amino acids. J lost 2 bases, V lost 6 bases, and 7 bases had no gene match. Germline V CDR1 and CDR2: MDHEN, SYDVKM.

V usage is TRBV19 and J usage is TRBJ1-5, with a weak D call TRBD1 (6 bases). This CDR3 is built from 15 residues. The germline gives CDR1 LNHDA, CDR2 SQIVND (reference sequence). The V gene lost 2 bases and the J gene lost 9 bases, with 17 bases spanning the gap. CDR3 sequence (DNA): TGTGCCAGTAGTATAAGGGACAATAATTTAGGGCCCCAGCATTTT. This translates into CASSIRDNNLGPQHF.

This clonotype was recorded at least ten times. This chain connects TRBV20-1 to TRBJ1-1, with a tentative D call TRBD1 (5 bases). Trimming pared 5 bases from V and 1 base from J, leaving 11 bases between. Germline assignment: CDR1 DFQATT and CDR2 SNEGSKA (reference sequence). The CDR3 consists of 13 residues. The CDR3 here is CSASRGQNTEAFF. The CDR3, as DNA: TGCAGTGCTTCCCGTGGACAGAACACTGAAGCTTTCTTT.

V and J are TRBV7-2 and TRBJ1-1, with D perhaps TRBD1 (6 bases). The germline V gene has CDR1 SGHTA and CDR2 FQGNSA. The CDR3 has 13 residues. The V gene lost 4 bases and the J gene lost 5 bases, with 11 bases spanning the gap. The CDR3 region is CASSSIQGTEAFF. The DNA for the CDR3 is TGTGCCAGCAGCTCGATCCAGGGGACTGAAGCTTTCTTT.

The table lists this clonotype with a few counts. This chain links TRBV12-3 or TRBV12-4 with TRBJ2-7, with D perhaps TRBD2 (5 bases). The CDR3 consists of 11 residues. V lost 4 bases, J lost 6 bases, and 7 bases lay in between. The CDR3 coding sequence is TGTGCCAGCAGTTATAGCGTCGAGCAGTACTTC. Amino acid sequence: CASSYSVEQYF.

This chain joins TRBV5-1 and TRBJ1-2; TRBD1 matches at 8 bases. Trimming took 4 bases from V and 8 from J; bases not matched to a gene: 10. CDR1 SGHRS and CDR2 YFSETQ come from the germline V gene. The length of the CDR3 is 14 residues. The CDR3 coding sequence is TGCGCCAGCAGCCGGACCCAGGGGGCGATCGGCTACACCTTC. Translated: CASSRTQGAIGYTF.

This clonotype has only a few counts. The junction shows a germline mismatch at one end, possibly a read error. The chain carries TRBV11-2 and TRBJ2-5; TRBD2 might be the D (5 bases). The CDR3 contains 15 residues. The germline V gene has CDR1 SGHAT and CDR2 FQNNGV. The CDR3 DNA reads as TGTGTCAGCAGCTTAGAACTAGGTTACGTTGAGACCCAGTACTTC. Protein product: CVSSLELGYVETQYF.

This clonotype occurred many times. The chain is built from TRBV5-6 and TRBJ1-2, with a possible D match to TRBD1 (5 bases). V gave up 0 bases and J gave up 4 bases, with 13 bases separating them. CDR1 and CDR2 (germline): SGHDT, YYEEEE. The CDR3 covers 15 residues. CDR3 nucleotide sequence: TGTGCCAGCAGCTTGGGCGTGGGACTGCCCTATGGCTACACCTTC. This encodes CASSLGVGLPYGYTF.

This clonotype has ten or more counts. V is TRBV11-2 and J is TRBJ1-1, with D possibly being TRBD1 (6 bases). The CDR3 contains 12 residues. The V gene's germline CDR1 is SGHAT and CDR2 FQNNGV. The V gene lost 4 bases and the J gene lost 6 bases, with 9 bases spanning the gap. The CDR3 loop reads CASSYGQPEAFF. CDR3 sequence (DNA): TGTGCCAGCAGCTATGGACAGCCTGAAGCTTTCTTT.

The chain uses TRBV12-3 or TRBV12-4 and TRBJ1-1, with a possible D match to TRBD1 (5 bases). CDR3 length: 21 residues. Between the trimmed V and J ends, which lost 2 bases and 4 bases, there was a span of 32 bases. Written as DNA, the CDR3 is TGTGCCAGCAGTTTAATTAGGGACCCCTATAATTCACCCCTCCACGGCACTGAAGCTTTCTTT. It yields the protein CASSLIRDPYNSPLHGTEAFF.

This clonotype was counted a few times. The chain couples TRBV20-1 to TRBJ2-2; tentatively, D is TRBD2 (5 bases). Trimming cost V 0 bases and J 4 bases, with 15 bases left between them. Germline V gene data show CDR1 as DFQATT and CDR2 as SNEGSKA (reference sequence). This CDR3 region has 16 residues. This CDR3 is CSARDRGLGGTGELFF. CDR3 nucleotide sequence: TGCAGTGCTAGAGATCGGGGTCTAGGTGGCACCGGGGAGCTGTTTTTT.

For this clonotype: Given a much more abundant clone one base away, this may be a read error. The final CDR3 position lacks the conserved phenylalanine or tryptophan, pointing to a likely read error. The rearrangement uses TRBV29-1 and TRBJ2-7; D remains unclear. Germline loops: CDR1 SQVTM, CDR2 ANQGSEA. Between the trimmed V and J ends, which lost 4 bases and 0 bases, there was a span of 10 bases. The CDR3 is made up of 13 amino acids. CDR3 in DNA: TGCAGCGTTGGGGCAGCTCTCTCCTACGAGCAGTACTAC. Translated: CSVGAALSYEQYY.

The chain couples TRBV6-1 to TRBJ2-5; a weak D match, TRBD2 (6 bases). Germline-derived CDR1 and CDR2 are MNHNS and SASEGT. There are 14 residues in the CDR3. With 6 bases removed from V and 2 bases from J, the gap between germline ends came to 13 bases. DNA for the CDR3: TGTGCCAGCAGGCCCGGGACTTTACAAGAGACCCAGTACTTC. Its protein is CASRPGTLQETQYF.

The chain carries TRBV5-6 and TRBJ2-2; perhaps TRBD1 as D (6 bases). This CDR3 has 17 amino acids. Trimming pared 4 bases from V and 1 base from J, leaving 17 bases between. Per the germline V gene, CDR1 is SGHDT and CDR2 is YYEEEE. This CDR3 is CASSPLFGTLNTGELFF. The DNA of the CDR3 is TGTGCCAGCAGCCCGTTATTCGGGACACTGAACACCGGGGAGCTGTTTTTT.